The subject of this entry is one T cell receptor (beta chain). Its matching antigen is unknown. The data derive from a study of cytomegalovirus exposure and HLA in healthy donors. CDR3 size: 13 residues. Germline CDR1 LNHDA, CDR2 SQIVND (reference sequence). Between the trimmed V and J ends, which lost 3 bases and 5 bases, there was a span of 10 bases. Study outcomes and limitations: Sequencing had likely introduced a cluster of highly shared sequence variants as an artifact. Later analysis associated a missense DCLRE1C variant with TCR beta V- and J-gene trimming. Confirmation in vitro established that a few CMV-associated chains were specific for CMV antigens.

Primers for the PCR totalled 60 Vbeta and 13 Jbeta. Some clones are missing from TCRdb's copy, which holds only in-frame ones; the method was immunoSEQ multiplex PCR. The sample data list 150,000 to 200,000 clones. The source material was PBMCs. The chain joins TRBV19 to TRBJ1-1; TRBD1 might be the D (5 bases). This sequence originates from a woman between 18 and 29 years old in good health and CMV-seropositive. The CDR3 DNA follows: TGTGCCAGTAGTATGGGGCTGGGAACTGAAGCTTTCTTT. It encodes CASSMGLGTEAFF. The complete variable domain, with remaining parts taken from reference TRBV19 and TRBJ1-1, reads DGGITQSPKYLFRKEGQNVTLSCEQNLNHDAMYWYRQDPGQGLRLIYYSQIVNDFQKGDIAEGYSVSREKKESFPLTVTSAQKNPTAFYLCASSMGLGTEAFFGQGTRLTVV.